The 5 T cell receptor beta chains below all came from one sample that was sequenced in a study of blood T cell repertoires in COVID-19. Sequencing used immunoSEQ multiplex PCR; TCRdb keeps in-frame clones, though not all of them. The sample consists of some 180,000 clones, 80% to 95% of them appearing once. Sequencing input: peripheral blood. These TCRs come from a man over 45 with acute or convalescent COVID-19.

The chain is built from TRBV23-1 and TRBJ2-6; maybe TRBD2 (5 bases). TRBV23-1 is given ORF status, its function remaining uncertain. The CDR3 consists of 22 residues. Between the trimmed V and J ends, which lost 2 bases and 4 bases, there was a span of 30 bases. CDR3 sequence reads: CASSQEGPLQKAGCTGANVLTF. CDR3 DNA sequence: TGCGCCAGCAGTCAAGAGGGTCCCCTACAAAAGGCAGGATGTACCGGGGCCAACGTCCTGACTTTC.

This chain links TRBV28 with TRBJ2-1, with 11 bases identical to TRBD2. The CDR3 runs to 13 residues. Germline trimming cut 10 bases from V and 7 bases from J; bases unmatched to any gene: 6. Germline V CDR1 and CDR2: MDHEN, SYDVKM. The CDR3, as DNA: TGTGCCACTAGGCCTAGCGGGGGGAATGAGCAGTTCTTC. Residues: CATRPSGGNEQFF.

The chain couples TRBV5-1 to TRBJ2-2, with D maybe TRBD1 (6 bases). V shed 3 bases and J shed 4 bases, with 16 bases lying between them. From germline, CDR1 is SGHRS and CDR2 YFSETQ. This CDR3 is built from 16 residues. CDR3 coding DNA: TGCGCCAGCAGCTGGGGGCAGGGGTCGGGCACCGGGGAGCTGTTTTTT. This gives the protein CASSWGQGSGTGELFF.

This clone came up a few times. The V call is TRBV28, the J call TRBJ1-6; no firm D call. The CDR3 extends over 16 amino acids. The germline CDR1 and CDR2 sequences are MDHEN and SYDVKM. V shed 5 bases and J shed 10 bases, with 21 bases lying between them. The CDR3: CASSLTPPGFGSPLHF. The CDR3 DNA is TGTGCCAGCAGTCTCACTCCCCCCGGGTTTGGCTCACCCCTCCACTTT.

The chain uses TRBV7-9 and TRBJ1-1; D is undetermined. The CDR3 has 14 residues. V lost 1 base to trimming and J lost 1 base, with 7 bases between them. Per the germline V gene, CDR1 is SEHNR and CDR2 is FQNEAQ (reference sequence). CDR3 in amino acids: CASSLERANTEAFF. The CDR3 coding sequence is TGTGCCAGCAGCTTAGAGAGGGCGAACACTGAAGCTTTCTTT. Full variable domain (remainder filled in from reference TRBV7-9 and TRBJ1-1): DTGVSQNPRHKITKRGQNVTFRCDPISEHNRLYWYRQTLGQGPEFLTYFQNEAQLEKSRLLSDRFSAERPKGSFSTLEIQRTEQGDSAMYLCASSLERANTEAFFGQGTRLTVV.